This T cell receptor beta chain was sequenced in a study of identical twins listed by TCRdb under 2016. Study-level background: The study deep-sequenced TCR alpha and beta repertoires from monozygotic twins, unrelated adults of various ages and cord blood to test whether fetal clonotypes persist. To rule out contamination, the twin experiments were replicated at different times with different library preparation protocols. Study-wide findings and limitations: The excess sharing between twins in beta out-of-frame sequences was weaker because fewer shared sequences reduced the signal-to-noise ratio. Because the same donors could not be followed over many years, conclusions were based on cross-sectional statistical analysis. Abundant cord blood beta clonotypes carried fewer insertions; young adult naive repertoires showed a weaker similar trend, while memory repertoires showed none. Out-of-frame TCR alpha sequences shared between twins showed an excess of low generation-probability sequences compared with coincidental sharing between unrelated individuals. Zero-insertion analyses could be partly confounded by invariant T cells such as MAIT and iNKT, though diverse VJ usage argued against such confounding for most clonotypes. Out-of-frame TCR alpha sharing in monozygotic twins was systematically underestimated by recombination models, whereas sharing between unrelated individuals was in agreement with the recombination models.

Every donor was a healthy Caucasian. Comments on this clonotype: It has no known antigen specificity. Per-base qualities were not stored, and no clone one base away is much larger.

Library preparation used 5' RACE. Sequencing relied on an Illumina HiSeq 2000. Template switching added a universal primer binding site, and the final cDNA carried a unique molecular identifier that allowed TCR cDNA molecules to be counted accurately. Specific primers in the conserved constant-segment region were used to synthesize first-strand cDNA for the TCR alpha and beta chains. To control for contamination, each cDNA library was double barcoded with a SMART-Mk sample barcode plus Illumina barcodes. TruSeq adapter sequences along with Illumina sample barcodes were introduced in two successive PCR steps. Sequencing of the TCR alpha and beta cDNA libraries was done on the Illumina HiSeq platform using custom primers. The source study handled its data this way. Raw reads were processed with MiGEC to extract unique molecular identifiers, and MiXCR was used to determine CDR3 positions. For each individual, recombination models were inferred using an EM algorithm with the repgenHMM and IGoR tools. Shared clonotypes were analyzed with the tcR package in R, and sharing was normalized by the product of cloneset sizes. To study raw recombination without the effects of thymic and clonal selection, out-of-frame nonproductive sequences were analyzed. The public reads were quality trimmed at Q25 with fastp and then assembled into clones with MiXCR by TCRdb, keeping productive beta chains. Rows with one shared CDR3 protein collapse into an entry with the most common genes and DNA. TCRdb, not the original authors, processed these V and J calls. The sample table holds approximately 1.8 million distinct CDR3 sequences, of which under 35% were seen once. The top ten clonotypes cover about 0.27% of the sample.

For CDR1 and CDR2, the germline V gene (reference sequence) lists PRHDT and FYEKMQ. The junction carries 14 bases between V and J, which are trimmed by 3 bases and 4 bases respectively. From its cysteine to its phenylalanine, the CDR3 spans 15 amino acids. The retained sequence is limited to the CDR3, 45 bases, with the frame set at the first base. The TCR comes from a newborn girl in good health. The rearranged chain carries TRBV13 and TRBJ2-3, and the D gene may be TRBD1, 5 bases matching. Source material: cord blood. For the CDR3, the sequence is CASSFSRGSADTQYF. The sequenced DNA: TGTGCCAGCAGCTTTAGTAGGGGCAGCGCAGATACGCAGTATTTT. Reference TRBV13 and TRBJ2-3 genes cover what lies past the CDR3, so the full variable domain is AAGVIQSPRHLIKEKRETATLKCYPIPRHDTVYWYQQGPGQDPQFLISFYEKMQSDKGSIPDRFSAQQFSDYHSELNMSSLELGDSALYFCASSFSRGSADTQYFGPGTRLTVL.